This passage covers 15 T cell receptor beta chains from one sample sequenced in a study of T cell changes during pregnancy in multiple sclerosis. The assay was immunoSEQ multiplex PCR, and TCRdb's table has in-frame clones only and misses some. There are tens of thousands of clones in the sample; roughly 90% occur only once, and approximately 5% lies in the top ten. Sequences were derived from CD8+ T cells from peripheral blood mononuclear cells, sampled before pregnancy. The receptor set was obtained from a female donor with multiple sclerosis, enrolled in a pregnancy study.

The chain is built from TRBV13 and TRBJ2-1, with 8 bases lining up with TRBD2. The CDR3 sequence is 14 residues long. Germline V lookup: CDR1 PRHDT, CDR2 FYEKMQ (reference sequence). V trimming: 3 bases; J trimming: 10 bases; junction bases outside the gene matches: 8. The CDR3 reads CASSFPAGAREQFF. DNA of the CDR3: TGTGCCAGCAGCTTTCCAGCGGGGGCTCGGGAGCAGTTCTTC.

This chain connects TRBV19 to TRBJ2-3, with 11 bases fitting TRBD2. The ends lost 6 bases at V and 3 bases at J; junction bases unmatched: 11. Germline CDR1 and CDR2: LNHDA and SQIVND (reference sequence). This CDR3 region has 17 residues. The CDR3: CASSPTGTSGETDTQYF. DNA of the CDR3: TGTGCCAGTAGCCCCACGGGGACTAGCGGTGAAACAGATACGCAGTATTTT.

V gene TRBV7-3 combines with J gene TRBJ2-5; D might be TRBD1 (7 bases). Germline values: CDR1 SGHTA, CDR2 FQGTGA. This CDR3 is 15 amino acids long. Trimming stripped 4 bases from V and 0 bases from J, with 12 bases between. The CDR3 DNA follows: TGTGCCAGCAGCTCATCAGGGGGGTACCAAGAGACCCAGTACTTC. This sequence encodes CASSSSGGYQETQYF.

This clone has just a few counts. This CDR3 reads CATSRAGQASGGYTF. The DNA for the CDR3 is TGTGCCACCAGCAGAGCTGGACAGGCCTCTGGTGGCTACACCTTC. The V and J genes are TRBV15 and TRBJ1-2; 7 positions agree with TRBD1. The V gene end was trimmed by 1 base and the J gene end by 7 bases; junction bases not matched to a gene: 9. This CDR3 contains 15 residues. Germline values: CDR1 LNHNV, CDR2 YYDKDF (reference sequence).

This clone was recorded only once. The rearrangement joins TRBV18 to TRBJ1-6, with 7 bases aligning to TRBD1. CDR1 and CDR2 (germline): KGHSH, LQKENI. The trim removed 2 bases at V and 4 bases at J, leaving 8 bases unmatched. The CDR3 loop spans 17 amino acids. This CDR3 is CASSPDRVSSYNSPLHF. Written as DNA, the CDR3 is TGTGCCAGCTCACCAGACAGGGTCTCCTCGTATAATTCACCCCTCCACTTT.

V and J are TRBV13 and TRBJ2-3; D is possibly TRBD2 (5 bases). The ends were cut back, 0 bases at V and 4 bases at J, with 8 bases in the middle. Germline V gives CDR1 PRHDT, CDR2 FYEKMQ (reference sequence). The CDR3 covers 14 residues. CDR3 sequence: CASSLGLGADTQYF. CDR3 sequence (DNA): TGTGCCAGCAGCTTAGGCCTCGGGGCAGATACGCAGTATTTT.

The chain employs TRBV7-3 and TRBJ2-1, with 11 bases identical to TRBD2. In germline, CDR1 is SGHTA, CDR2 FQGTGA. There are 17 residues in the CDR3. Trimming removed 5 bases from V and 5 bases from J; junction bases left unmatched: 11. The CDR3, as DNA: TGTGCCAGCAGCCTGCCCCACGGGACTAGCGGTCACAATGAGCAGTTCTTC. Its protein is CASSLPHGTSGHNEQFF.

This clone is a singleton in its sample. V usage is TRBV2 and J usage is TRBJ1-2; unclear D gene. The CDR3 extends over 13 amino acids. V shed 10 bases and J shed 8 bases, with 20 bases lying between them. Germline lookup yields CDR1 SNHLY and CDR2 FYNNEI. The CDR3 loop reads CAILRGRQEGYTF. In DNA, the CDR3 is TGTGCCATCCTCCGAGGGCGGCAAGAGGGCTACACCTTC. The whole variable domain, remainder taken from reference TRBV2 and TRBJ1-2, is EPEVTQTPSHQVTQMGQEVILRCVPISNHLYFYWYRQILGQKVEFLVSFYNNEISEKSEIFDDQFSVERPDGSNFTLKIRSTKLEDSAMYFCAILRGRQEGYTFGSGTRLTVV.

The sample holds one count of this clone. The gene calls are TRBV5-6 and TRBJ2-5, with 8 bases identical to TRBD2. Germline V gene data show CDR1 as SGHDT and CDR2 as YYEEEE. V gave up 3 bases and J gave up 4 bases; unmatched junction bases: 5. The CDR3 is 14 residues long. As DNA, the CDR3 is TGTGCCAGCAGCTCCGGGAGGGGAGTAGAGACCCAGTACTTC. This codes for CASSSGRGVETQYF.

The chain is built from TRBV27 and TRBJ2-3, with D possibly being TRBD2 (5 bases). Trimming left V 6 bases short and J 3 bases short, with 16 bases between. This CDR3 is built from 15 residues. Germline CDR1 reads MNHEY; CDR2 reads SMNVEV (reference sequence). The CDR3 coding sequence is TGTGCCAGCAGCCCCGGGGTGGGAGTTACAGATACGCAGTATTTT. It specifies CASSPGVGVTDTQYF.

The V and J genes are TRBV9 and TRBJ2-7, with a tentative D call TRBD2 (5 bases). Germline CDR1 reads SGDLS; CDR2 reads YYNGEE. This CDR3 has 14 residues. V lost 0 bases and J 6 bases, leaving 13 bases between the germline ends. The CDR3 DNA reads as TGTGCCAGCAGCGTAGCCGGAGAGGGCCTCGAGCAGTACTTC. Translating gives CASSVAGEGLEQYF. The variable domain in full, completed from reference TRBV9 and TRBJ2-7, reads DSGVTQTPKHLITATGQRVTLRCSPRSGDLSVYWYQQSLDQGLQFLIQYYNGEERAKGNILERFSAQQFPDLHSELNLSSLELGDSALYFCASSVAGEGLEQYFGPGTRLTVT.

The chain has TRBV6-5 and TRBJ1-2; 10 bases align to TRBD1. CDR3 length equals 16 residues. Germline V gene data show CDR1 as MNHEY and CDR2 as SVGAGI. V was pared by 2 bases and J by 4 bases, with 7 bases of the junction left unmatched. The chain's CDR3 is CASSYLGTGDAYGYTF. The CDR3 nucleotides read TGTGCCAGCAGTTACCTGGGGACAGGGGATGCCTATGGCTACACCTTC.

The chain joins TRBV9 to TRBJ1-1, with 8 bases lining up with TRBD1. The CDR3 is 13 residues long. The V and J ends lost 3 bases and 10 bases, in that order; junction bases with no gene match: 8. CDR1 and CDR2 from the germline V gene are SGDLS and YYNGEE. The CDR3 sequence: CASSEDGQGGAFF. CDR3 nucleotides: TGTGCCAGCAGCGAAGATGGACAGGGAGGAGCTTTCTTT.

The rearrangement links TRBV5-5 to TRBJ2-7, with 7 bases matching TRBD1. The CDR3 length is 16 residues. The trim removed 3 bases at V and 2 bases at J, leaving 11 bases unmatched. Per the germline V gene, CDR1 is SGHKS and CDR2 is YYEKEE (reference sequence). The DNA of the CDR3 is TGTGCCAGCAGCTCCCATGGACAGGATATGACCTACGAGCAGTACTTC. Its translation: CASSSHGQDMTYEQYF.

V gene TRBV27 combines with J gene TRBJ2-5; possibly TRBD2 for D (6 bases). CDR3 length: 16 residues. Trimming removed 3 bases at V and 5 bases at J, with 19 bases between. Germline V gene sequence: CDR1 MNHEY, CDR2 SMNVEV (reference sequence). The CDR3 region is CASSFVWEARRETQYF. CDR3 DNA sequence: TGTGCCAGCAGTTTTGTGTGGGAGGCCAGGAGGGAGACCCAGTACTTC.